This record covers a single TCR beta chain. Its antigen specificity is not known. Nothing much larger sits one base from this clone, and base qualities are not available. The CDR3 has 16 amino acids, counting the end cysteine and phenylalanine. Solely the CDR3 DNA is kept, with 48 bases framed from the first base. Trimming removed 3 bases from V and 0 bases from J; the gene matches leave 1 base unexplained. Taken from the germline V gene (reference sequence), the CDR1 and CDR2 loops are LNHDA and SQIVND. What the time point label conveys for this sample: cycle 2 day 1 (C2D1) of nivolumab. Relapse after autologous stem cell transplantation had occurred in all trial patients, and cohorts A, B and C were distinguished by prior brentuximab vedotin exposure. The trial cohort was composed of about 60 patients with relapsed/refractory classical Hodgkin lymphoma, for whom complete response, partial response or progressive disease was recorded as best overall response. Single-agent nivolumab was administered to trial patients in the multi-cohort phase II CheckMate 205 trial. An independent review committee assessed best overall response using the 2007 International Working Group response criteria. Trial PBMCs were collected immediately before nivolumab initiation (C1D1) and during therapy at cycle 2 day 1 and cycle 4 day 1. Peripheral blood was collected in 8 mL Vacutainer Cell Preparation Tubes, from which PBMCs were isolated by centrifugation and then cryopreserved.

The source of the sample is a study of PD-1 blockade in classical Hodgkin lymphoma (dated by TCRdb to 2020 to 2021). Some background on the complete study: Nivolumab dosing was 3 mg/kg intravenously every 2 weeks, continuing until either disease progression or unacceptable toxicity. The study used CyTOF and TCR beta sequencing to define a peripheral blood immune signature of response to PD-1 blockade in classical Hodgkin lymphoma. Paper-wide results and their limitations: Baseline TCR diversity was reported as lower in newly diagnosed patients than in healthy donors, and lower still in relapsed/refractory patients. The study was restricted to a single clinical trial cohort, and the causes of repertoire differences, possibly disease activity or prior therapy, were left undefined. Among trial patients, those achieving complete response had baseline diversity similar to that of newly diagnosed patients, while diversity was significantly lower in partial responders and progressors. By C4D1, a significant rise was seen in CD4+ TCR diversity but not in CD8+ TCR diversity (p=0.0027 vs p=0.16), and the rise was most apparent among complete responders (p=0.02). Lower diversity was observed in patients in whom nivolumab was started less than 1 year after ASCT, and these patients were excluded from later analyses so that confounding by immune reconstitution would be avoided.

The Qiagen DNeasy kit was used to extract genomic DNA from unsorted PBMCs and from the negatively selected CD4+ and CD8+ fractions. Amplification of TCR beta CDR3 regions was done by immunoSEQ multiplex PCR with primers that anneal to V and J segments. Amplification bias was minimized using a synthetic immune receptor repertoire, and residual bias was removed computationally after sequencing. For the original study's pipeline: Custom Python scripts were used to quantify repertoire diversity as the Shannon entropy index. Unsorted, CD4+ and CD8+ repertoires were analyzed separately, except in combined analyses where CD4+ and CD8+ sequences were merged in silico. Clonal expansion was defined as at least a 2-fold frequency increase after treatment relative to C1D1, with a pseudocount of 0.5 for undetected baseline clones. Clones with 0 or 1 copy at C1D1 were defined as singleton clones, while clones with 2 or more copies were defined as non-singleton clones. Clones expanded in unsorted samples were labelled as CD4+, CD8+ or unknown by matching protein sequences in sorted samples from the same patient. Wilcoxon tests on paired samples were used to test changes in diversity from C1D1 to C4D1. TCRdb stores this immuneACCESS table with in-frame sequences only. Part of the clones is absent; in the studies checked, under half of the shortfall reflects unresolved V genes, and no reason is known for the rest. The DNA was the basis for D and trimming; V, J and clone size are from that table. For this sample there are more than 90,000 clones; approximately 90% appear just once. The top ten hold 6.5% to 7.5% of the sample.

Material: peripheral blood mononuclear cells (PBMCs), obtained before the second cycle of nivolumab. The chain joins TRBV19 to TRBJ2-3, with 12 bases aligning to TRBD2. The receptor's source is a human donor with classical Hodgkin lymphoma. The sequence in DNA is TGTGCCAGTAGTATGACTAGCGGGGGAAGCACAGATACGCAGTATTTT. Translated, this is CASSMTSGGSTDTQYF.